This T cell receptor beta chain was captured by sequencing in a study of tumor-infiltrating lymphocytes in primary liver carcinoma. Study-level information: Maximum tumor diameters ranged from roughly 4 to 11 cm, stage T1-T3 N0M0.

Regarding this clonotype: Germline is not matched at one junction end, which may reflect a read error.

This CDR3 has 12 amino acids. The germline CDR1 and CDR2 sequences are MGHRA and YSYEKL. Researchers generated TCR beta cDNA from about 460 ng of total RNA, relying on a constant-region primer. ARM-PCR, slightly modified, supplied the TCR beta libraries through three nested multiplex PCR rounds. With TRBV1-TRBV30 forward primers and a C-beta reverse primer, the first two PCR rounds were run for approximately 10 cycles each. TCRdb fed the multiplex PCR reads into MiXCR, producing one record per CDR3 protein. This table has tens of thousands of distinct CDR3 sequences, about 64% appearing once. Unsorted bulk tissue, about 17-33 mg of it, served as the source for co-extraction of RNA and DNA. Tumor samples each held over 80% viable tumor cells.

This TCR was recovered from a woman aged 55-69 years with primary liver carcinoma and hepatitis B virus infection. Sequenced input: liver tumor tissue from sampling region 4. Noted subset: tumor region T4, right-lateral pole. The chain has TRBV4-1 and TRBJ2-1; 7 bases are shared with TRBD1. The CDR3 sequence: CTSNRTGVEQFF. For the CDR3, the DNA is TGCACCAGCAACCGTACAGGGGTTGAGCAGTTCTTC.